The entry below gives a single T cell receptor (beta chain) sequence along with its context. Its antigen is currently unknown. The study ran its PCR with 60 Vbeta and 13 Jbeta primers. Measured with immunoSEQ multiplex PCR; TCRdb has only the in-frame clones, and not every one. The sample yields about 160,000 clones, 65% to 80% seen once. The sample is drawn from a study of cytomegalovirus exposure and HLA in healthy donors. Turning to the study itself: Of fewer than 450 genotyped donors, around 76% clustered with self-reported Caucasian donors. Overall study findings and caveats: Overall, about 160 TCR beta chains were annotated as cytomegalovirus-associated. It is likely that the observed cluster of highly shared sequence variants was a sequencing artifact.

There are 15 residues in the CDR3. The germline V gene encodes CDR1 SGDLS and CDR2 YYNGEE. Trimming removed 0 bases from V and 0 bases from J, with 9 bases in between. The chain has TRBV9 and TRBJ1-2, with a tentative D call TRBD1 (6 bases). Sequenced material: PBMCs. The TCR sequence derives from a woman aged 45-59 years in good health and CMV-seropositive. The CDR3 sequence is CASSVGTEANYGYTF. CDR3 sequence (DNA): TGTGCCAGCAGCGTAGGGACAGAAGCTAACTATGGCTACACCTTC.